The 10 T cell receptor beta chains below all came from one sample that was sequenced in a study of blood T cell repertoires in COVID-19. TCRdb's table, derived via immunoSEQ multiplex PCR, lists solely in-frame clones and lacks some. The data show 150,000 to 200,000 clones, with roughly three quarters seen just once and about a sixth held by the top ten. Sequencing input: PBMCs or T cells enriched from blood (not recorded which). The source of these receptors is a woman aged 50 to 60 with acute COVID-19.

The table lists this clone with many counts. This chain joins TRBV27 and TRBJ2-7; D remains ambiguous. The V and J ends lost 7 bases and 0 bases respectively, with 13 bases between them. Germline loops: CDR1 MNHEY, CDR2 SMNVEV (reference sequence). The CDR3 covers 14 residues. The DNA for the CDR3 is TGTGCCAGCACCCTGGCGTGGAGCTCCTACGAGCAGTACGTC. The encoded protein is CASTLAWSSYEQYV.

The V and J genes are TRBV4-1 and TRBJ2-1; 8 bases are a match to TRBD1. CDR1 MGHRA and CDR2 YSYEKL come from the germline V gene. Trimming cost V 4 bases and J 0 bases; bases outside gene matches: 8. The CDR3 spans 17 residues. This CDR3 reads CASSPRGQASSYNEQFF. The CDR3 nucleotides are TGCGCCAGCAGCCCTCGGGGACAGGCGAGCTCCTACAATGAGCAGTTCTTC.

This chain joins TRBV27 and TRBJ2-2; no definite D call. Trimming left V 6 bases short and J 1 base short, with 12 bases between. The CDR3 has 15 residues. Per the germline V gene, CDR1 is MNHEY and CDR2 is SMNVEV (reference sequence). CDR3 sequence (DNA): TGTGCCAGCAGGGTGGGCAGTTGGAACACCGGGGAGCTGTTTTTT. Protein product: CASRVGSWNTGELFF.

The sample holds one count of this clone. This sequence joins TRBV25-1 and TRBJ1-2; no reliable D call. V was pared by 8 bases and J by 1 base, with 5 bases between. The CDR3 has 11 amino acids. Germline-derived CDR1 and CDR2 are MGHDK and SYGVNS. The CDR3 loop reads CASSLNYGYTF. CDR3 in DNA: TGTGCCAGCTCTCTTAACTATGGCTACACCTTC.

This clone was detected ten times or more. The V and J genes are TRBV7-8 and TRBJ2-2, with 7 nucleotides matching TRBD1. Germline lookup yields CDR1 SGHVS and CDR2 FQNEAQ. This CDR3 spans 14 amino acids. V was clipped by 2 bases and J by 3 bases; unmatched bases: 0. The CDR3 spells CASSLTGDTGELFF. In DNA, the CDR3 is TGTGCCAGCAGCTTAACAGGGGACACCGGGGAGCTGTTTTTT.

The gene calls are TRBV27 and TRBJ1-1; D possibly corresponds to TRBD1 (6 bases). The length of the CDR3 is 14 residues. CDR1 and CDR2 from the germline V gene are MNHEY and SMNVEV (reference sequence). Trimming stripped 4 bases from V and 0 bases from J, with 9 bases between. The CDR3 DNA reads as TGTGCCAGCAGTTCCCCAGGGGTGAACACTGAAGCTTTCTTT. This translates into CASSSPGVNTEAFF.

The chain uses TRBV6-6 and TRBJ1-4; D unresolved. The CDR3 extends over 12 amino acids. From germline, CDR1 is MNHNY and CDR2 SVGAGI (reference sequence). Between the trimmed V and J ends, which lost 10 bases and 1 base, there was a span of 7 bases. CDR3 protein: CATRGTNEKLFF. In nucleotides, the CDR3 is TGTGCCACTCGAGGAACTAATGAAAAACTGTTTTTT.

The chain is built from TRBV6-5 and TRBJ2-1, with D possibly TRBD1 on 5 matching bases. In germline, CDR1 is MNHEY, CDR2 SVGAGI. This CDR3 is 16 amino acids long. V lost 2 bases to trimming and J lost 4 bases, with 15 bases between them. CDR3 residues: CASSYTDSRSYNEQFF. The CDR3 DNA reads TGTGCCAGCAGTTACACCGACAGCCGTTCTTACAATGAGCAGTTCTTC.

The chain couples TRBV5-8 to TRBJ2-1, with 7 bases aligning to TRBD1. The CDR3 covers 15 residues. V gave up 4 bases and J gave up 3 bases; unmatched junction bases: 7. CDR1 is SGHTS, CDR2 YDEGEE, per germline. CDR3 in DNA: TGTGCCAGCAGCCAGGACAGGAGTAACTACAATGAGCAGTTCTTC. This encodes CASSQDRSNYNEQFF.

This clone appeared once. As DNA, the CDR3 is TGTGCCAGTAGTATAGGTGGGACACCGAACACTGAAGCTTTCTTT. Translation: CASSIGGTPNTEAFF. The gene calls are TRBV19 and TRBJ1-1, with D perhaps matching TRBD1 (6 bases). This CDR3 comprises 15 residues. The V end was cut by 1 base, the J end by 1 base, with 10 bases between. Germline lookup yields CDR1 LNHDA and CDR2 SQIVND (reference sequence).